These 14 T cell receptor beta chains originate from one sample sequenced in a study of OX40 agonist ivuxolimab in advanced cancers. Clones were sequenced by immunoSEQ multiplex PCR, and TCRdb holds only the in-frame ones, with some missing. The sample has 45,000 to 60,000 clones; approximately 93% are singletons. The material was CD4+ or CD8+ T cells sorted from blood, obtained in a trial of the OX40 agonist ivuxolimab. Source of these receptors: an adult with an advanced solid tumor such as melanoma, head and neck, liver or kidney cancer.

CDR3 region: CASSDSTVGDTEAFF. CDR3 DNA sequence: TGTGCCAGCAGTGACTCGACAGTTGGAGACACTGAAGCTTTCTTT. The chain carries TRBV6-4 and TRBJ1-1, with D possibly matching TRBD1 (5 bases). V lost 0 bases and J 3 bases, leaving 11 bases between the germline ends. Germline V gene data show CDR1 as MRHNA and CDR2 as SNTAGT. The CDR3 is made up of 15 amino acids.

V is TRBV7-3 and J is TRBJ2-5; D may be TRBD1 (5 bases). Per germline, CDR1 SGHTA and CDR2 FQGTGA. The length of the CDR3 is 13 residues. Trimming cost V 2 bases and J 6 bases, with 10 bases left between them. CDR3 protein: CASSLSGLKTQYF. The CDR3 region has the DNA TGTGCCAGCAGCTTATCAGGGTTGAAGACCCAGTACTTC.

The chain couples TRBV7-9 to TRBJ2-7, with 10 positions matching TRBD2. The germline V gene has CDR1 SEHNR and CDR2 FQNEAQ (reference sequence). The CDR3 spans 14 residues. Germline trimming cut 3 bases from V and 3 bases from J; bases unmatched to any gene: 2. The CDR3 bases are TGTGCCAGCAGCTTCCTAGCGGGAGACTACGAGCAGTACTTC. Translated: CASSFLAGDYEQYF.

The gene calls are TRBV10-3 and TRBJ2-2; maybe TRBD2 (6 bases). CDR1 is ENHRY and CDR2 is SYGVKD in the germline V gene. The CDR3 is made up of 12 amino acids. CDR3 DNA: TGTGTCGCGGGGAGAGGCACCGGGGAGCTGTTTTTT. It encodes CVAGRGTGELFF.

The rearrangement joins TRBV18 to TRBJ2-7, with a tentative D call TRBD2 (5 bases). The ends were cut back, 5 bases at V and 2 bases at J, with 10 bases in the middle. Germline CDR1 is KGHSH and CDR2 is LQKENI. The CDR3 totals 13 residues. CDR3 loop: CASSSAGAYEQYF. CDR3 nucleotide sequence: TGTGCCAGCTCATCCGCCGGGGCCTACGAGCAGTACTTC.

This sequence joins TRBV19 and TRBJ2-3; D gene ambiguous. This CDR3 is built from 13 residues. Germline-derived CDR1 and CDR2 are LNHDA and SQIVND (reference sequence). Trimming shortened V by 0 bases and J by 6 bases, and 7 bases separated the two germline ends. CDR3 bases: TGTGCCAGTAGTATAGAGGTTGGGGATACGCAGTATTTT. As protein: CASSIEVGDTQYF.

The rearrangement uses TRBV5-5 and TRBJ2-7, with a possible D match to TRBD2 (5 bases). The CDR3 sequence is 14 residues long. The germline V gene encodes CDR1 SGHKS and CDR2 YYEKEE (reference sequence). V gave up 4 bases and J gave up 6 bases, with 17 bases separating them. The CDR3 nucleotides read TGTGCCAGCAGCATAGGACTGGTCCGTCGCGAGCAGTACTTC. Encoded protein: CASSIGLVRREQYF.

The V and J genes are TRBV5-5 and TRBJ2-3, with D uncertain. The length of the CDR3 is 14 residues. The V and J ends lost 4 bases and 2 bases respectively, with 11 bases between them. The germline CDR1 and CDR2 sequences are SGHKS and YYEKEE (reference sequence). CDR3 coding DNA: TGTGCCAGCAGCCTTGATGCCTTCACAGATACGCAGTATTTT. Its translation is CASSLDAFTDTQYF. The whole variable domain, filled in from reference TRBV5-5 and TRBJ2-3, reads DAGVTQSPTHLIKTRGQQVTLRCSPISGHKSVSWYQQVLGQGPQFIFQYYEKEERGRGNFPDRFSARQFPNYSSELNVNALLLGDSALYLCASSLDAFTDTQYFGPGTRLTVL.

CDR3 loop: CSVQGQLAVAYEQFF. In DNA form, the CDR3 reads TGCAGCGTTCAGGGACAATTAGCAGTCGCCTATGAGCAGTTCTTC. This chain joins TRBV29-1 and TRBJ2-1; tentative D call: TRBD1 (6 bases). The germline V gene has CDR1 SQVTM and CDR2 ANQGSEA. This CDR3 has 15 residues. The germline V and J ends were trimmed by 5 bases and 8 bases, with 22 bases remaining between them.

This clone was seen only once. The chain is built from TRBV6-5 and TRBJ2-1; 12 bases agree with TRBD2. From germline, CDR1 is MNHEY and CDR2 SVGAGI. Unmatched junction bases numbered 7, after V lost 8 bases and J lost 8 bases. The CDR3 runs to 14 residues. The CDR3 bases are TGTGCCAGCGGCTACCGACTAGCGGGAGATGAGCAGTTCTTC. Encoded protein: CASGYRLAGDEQFF.

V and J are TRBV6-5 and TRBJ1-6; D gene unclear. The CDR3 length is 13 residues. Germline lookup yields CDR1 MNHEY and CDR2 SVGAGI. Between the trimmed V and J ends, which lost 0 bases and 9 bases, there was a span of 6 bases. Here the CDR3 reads CASSYSRLSPLHF. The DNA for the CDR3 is TGTGCCAGCAGTTACTCGCGCCTTTCACCCCTCCACTTT.

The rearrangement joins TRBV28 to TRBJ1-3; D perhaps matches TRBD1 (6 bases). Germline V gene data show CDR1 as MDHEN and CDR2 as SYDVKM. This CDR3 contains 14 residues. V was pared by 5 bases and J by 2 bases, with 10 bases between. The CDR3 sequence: CASSMGHTGNTIYF. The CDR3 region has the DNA TGTGCCAGCAGTATGGGACATACTGGAAACACCATATATTTT.

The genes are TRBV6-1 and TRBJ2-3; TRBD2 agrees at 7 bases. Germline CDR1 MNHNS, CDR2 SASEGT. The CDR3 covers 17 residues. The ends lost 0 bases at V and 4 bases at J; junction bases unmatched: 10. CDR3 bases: TGTGCCAGCAGTGAAGCTTGGGGCAGGGAGGGTGCAGATACGCAGTATTTT. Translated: CASSEAWGREGADTQYF.

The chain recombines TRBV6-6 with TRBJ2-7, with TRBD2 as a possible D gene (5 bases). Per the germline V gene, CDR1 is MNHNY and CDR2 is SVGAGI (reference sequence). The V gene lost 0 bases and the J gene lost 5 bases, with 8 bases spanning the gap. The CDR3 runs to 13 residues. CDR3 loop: CASSYSIANEQYF. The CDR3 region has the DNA TGTGCCAGCAGTTACTCGATAGCGAACGAGCAGTACTTC.